Following are 17 T cell receptor beta chains from one sample sequenced in a study of cytomegalovirus exposure and HLA in healthy donors. The study ran its PCR with 60 Vbeta and 13 Jbeta primers. Here immunoSEQ multiplex PCR was the method, and the copy in TCRdb shows in-frame clones only, minus some. Here the sample spans fewer than 250,000 clones, around 79% being singletons. The sequencing input was PBMCs. The receptor set was obtained from a woman between 18 and 30 years old in good health and CMV-seronegative.

This chain links TRBV9 with TRBJ1-3; 7 bases are a match to TRBD1. CDR1 is SGDLS and CDR2 is YYNGEE in the germline V gene. The CDR3 is made up of 16 amino acids. V was pared by 4 bases and J by 3 bases, with 10 bases of the junction left unmatched. The CDR3 nucleotides are TGTGCCAGCAGCCCTCAGACAGGGTATTATGGAAACACCATATATTTT. As protein: CASSPQTGYYGNTIYF.

V gene TRBV11-2 combines with J gene TRBJ1-1; D uncertain. Per germline, CDR1 SGHAT and CDR2 FQNNGV. The CDR3 length is 13 residues. Trimming removed 3 bases from V and 0 bases from J, with 5 bases in between. CDR3 DNA sequence: TGTGCCAGCAGCTTTAGATTGAACACTGAAGCTTTCTTT. This codes for CASSFRLNTEAFF. The variable domain in full, with the rest retrieved from reference TRBV11-2 and TRBJ1-1, is EAGVAQSPRYKIIEKRQSVAFWCNPISGHATLYWYQQILGQGPKLLIQFQNNGVVDDSQLPKDRFSAERLKGVDSTLKIQPAKLEDSAVYLCASSFRLNTEAFFGQGTRLTVV.

The rearrangement links TRBV5-1 to TRBJ1-6, with TRBD1 as a possible D gene (5 bases). The germline gives CDR1 SGHRS, CDR2 YFSETQ. Trimming cost V 3 bases and J 5 bases, with 18 bases left between them. The CDR3 is 17 amino acids. The CDR3 DNA follows: TGCGCCAGCAGCTCAAGCTTGCCAGGGCCGAATAATTCACCCCTCCACTTT. It yields the protein CASSSSLPGPNNSPLHF.

The chain joins TRBV4-3 to TRBJ1-4; no firm D call. Germline V CDR1 and CDR2: LGHNA, YSLEER. The V end lost 0 bases, the J end lost 7 bases, and 12 bases lay between the germline ends. The CDR3 runs to 15 residues. Here the CDR3 DNA reads TGCGCCAGCAGCCAAGATTTAGGGAGGGTTGAAAAACTGTTTTTT. Protein sequence: CASSQDLGRVEKLFF.

DNA for the CDR3: TGTGCCAGCAGCCATGGCAAAGATACGCAGTATTTT. Protein sequence: CASSHGKDTQYF. The chain is built from TRBV7-2 and TRBJ2-3; D remains ambiguous. V shed 5 bases and J shed 5 bases, with 8 bases lying between them. The CDR3 extends over 12 amino acids. From germline, CDR1 is SGHTA and CDR2 FQGNSA.

This clone was seen a single time. This sequence joins TRBV2 and TRBJ2-1, with TRBD1 matching 7 bases. This CDR3 is 13 amino acids long. The V and J ends lost 4 bases and 7 bases, in that order; junction bases with no gene match: 4. Germline V lookup: CDR1 SNHLY, CDR2 FYNNEI. CDR3 in amino acids: CASSGDSFNEQFF. CDR3 bases: TGTGCCAGCAGTGGGGACAGCTTTAATGAGCAGTTCTTC.

In nucleotides, the CDR3 is TGTGCCAGCAGCTTCTCCCAGGGGGGCAATTCACCCCTCCACTTT. As protein: CASSFSQGGNSPLHF. This chain joins TRBV7-2 and TRBJ1-6; TRBD1 agrees at 7 bases. The CDR3 runs 15 residues. The germline V gene encodes CDR1 SGHTA and CDR2 FQGNSA. V shed 3 bases and J 7 bases; nucleotides not matched to a gene: 6.

Comment on this clone: Germline is not matched at one junction end, which may reflect a read error. J is TRBJ2-7 and V is TRBV11-2; possible D gene TRBD1, 5 bases. CDR3 length: 13 residues. Per the germline V gene, CDR1 is SGHAT and CDR2 is FQNNGV. Here the CDR3 DNA reads TGTGCCAGCAGCTTAGACTTTGGGGCATCCTGGAACTTC. It yields the protein CASSLDFGASWNF.

This chain links TRBV4-1 with TRBJ1-3, with TRBD1 matching 9 bases. Germline CDR1 is MGHRA and CDR2 is YSYEKL. J was trimmed by 7 bases and V by 4 bases; bases with no gene match: 14. CDR3 size: 17 residues. The DNA for the CDR3 is TGCGCCAGCAGCCCGACTCCATCTTCGGACAGGGGCAACACCATATATTTT. Amino acid sequence: CASSPTPSSDRGNTIYF.

V usage is TRBV6-1 and J usage is TRBJ1-5, with TRBD1 identical over 8 bases. V was pared by 2 bases and J by 2 bases, with 5 bases of the junction left unmatched. CDR1 and CDR2 from the germline V gene are MNHNS and SASEGT. CDR3 length: 16 amino acids. Here the CDR3 DNA reads TGTGCCAGCAGTGAACAGGGGGCTGGGGGCAATCAGCCCCAGCATTTT. As protein: CASSEQGAGGNQPQHF.

The V and J genes are TRBV27 and TRBJ2-3; 13 nucleotides align to TRBD2. Germline trimming cut 5 bases from V and 5 bases from J; bases unmatched to any gene: 10. CDR3 size: 17 residues. Germline V gives CDR1 MNHEY, CDR2 SMNVEV (reference sequence). Here the CDR3 DNA reads TGTGCCAGCAGTACCACTAGCGGGAGGGCCTTCATAGATACGCAGTATTTT. It translates to CASSTTSGRAFIDTQYF.

The chain employs TRBV19 and TRBJ1-5, with 7 bases fitting TRBD1. V shed 3 bases and J 7 bases; nucleotides not matched to a gene: 9. The CDR3 length is 15 residues. Germline loops: CDR1 LNHDA, CDR2 SQIVND (reference sequence). The CDR3 sequence is CASSIPRQGWQPQHF. For the CDR3, the DNA is TGTGCCAGTAGTATCCCCCGACAGGGATGGCAGCCCCAGCATTTT.

The chain combines TRBV5-6 with TRBJ1-2; 7 bases map to TRBD1. This CDR3 region has 15 residues. From germline, CDR1 is SGHDT and CDR2 YYEEEE. J lost 4 bases, V lost 6 bases, and 12 bases had no gene match. In DNA, the CDR3 is TGTGCCAGCAACCCCAACGACAGGGCAGTCTATGGCTACACCTTC. Its protein is CASNPNDRAVYGYTF.

This clone appeared a single time. The chain links TRBV6-5 to TRBJ1-6, with TRBD1 matching over 8 bases. The V gene's germline CDR1 is MNHEY and CDR2 SVGAGI. V dropped 6 bases and J dropped 8; count of bases not matched to a gene: 3. The CDR3 is 13 residues long. The CDR3 DNA is TGTGCCAGCAGGGACAGGGTCGATTCACCCCTCCACTTT. It specifies CASRDRVDSPLHF.

This chain links TRBV2 with TRBJ1-2; maybe TRBD1 (5 bases). The CDR3 is 15 amino acids. Germline assignment: CDR1 SNHLY and CDR2 FYNNEI. V lost 6 bases and J 8 bases, leaving 22 bases between the germline ends. The CDR3, as DNA: TGTGCCAGCAGAGTAGTGGCTCAGGGCTGGGGCGGCTACACCTTC. This sequence encodes CASRVVAQGWGGYTF.

The chain joins TRBV19 to TRBJ2-5, with no clear D. This CDR3 region has 15 residues. V lost 1 base and J lost 1, with 10 bases in between. The V gene's germline CDR1 is LNHDA and CDR2 SQIVND (reference sequence). CDR3 loop: CASSIGGRIQETQYF. CDR3 nucleotides: TGTGCCAGTAGTATAGGCGGCCGTATCCAAGAGACCCAGTACTTC.

This clone was counted between two and nine times. V and J are TRBV6-1 and TRBJ2-7; perhaps TRBD1 as D (5 bases). Germline V lookup: CDR1 MNHNS, CDR2 SASEGT. This CDR3 has 12 amino acids. The V gene lost 8 bases and the J gene lost 4 bases, with 12 bases spanning the gap. The CDR3 coding sequence is TGTGCCAGCGGGGCTGCAGGGTACGAGCAGTACTTC. Its protein product is CASGAAGYEQYF.